A single sample gave rise to the 17 T cell receptor beta chains below, sequenced in a study of blood T cell repertoires in COVID-19. Repertoires were generated with immunoSEQ multiplex PCR, while TCRdb's copy carries only in-frame clones and drops some. The repertoire holds roughly 65,000 clones, with around 80% as singletons. Sequencing was carried out using peripheral blood. Source of these receptors: a man older than 75 with acute or convalescent COVID-19.

This clone was seen more than once but under ten times. V gene TRBV19 combines with J gene TRBJ1-3, with 7 bases identical to TRBD1. The CDR3 covers 16 residues. Germline assignment: CDR1 LNHDA and CDR2 SQIVND (reference sequence). The junction had 7 bases not matched to a gene; V was cut back by 5 bases and J by 0 bases. This chain's CDR3 is CASSPGTASSGNTIYF. Here the CDR3 DNA reads TGTGCCAGTAGTCCTGGGACAGCCAGCTCTGGAAACACCATATATTTT.

V usage is TRBV29-1 and J usage is TRBJ1-5; perhaps TRBD1 as D (6 bases). This CDR3 contains 12 residues. V lost 6 bases, J lost 2 bases, and 8 bases lay in between. The germline V gene has CDR1 SQVTM and CDR2 ANQGSEA. The CDR3: CSVRTGNQPQHF. As DNA, the CDR3 is TGCAGCGTCCGGACAGGCAATCAGCCCCAGCATTTT.

This chain connects TRBV19 to TRBJ2-1, with 13 bases that match TRBD2. The CDR3 is made up of 15 amino acids. Losses at the gene ends were 6 bases for V and 4 bases for J; bases not matched to a gene: 3. Germline CDR1 reads LNHDA; CDR2 reads SQIVND (reference sequence). The CDR3 sequence is CASSRLAGGYNEQFF. CDR3 DNA sequence: TGTGCCAGTAGCAGACTAGCGGGGGGTTACAATGAGCAGTTCTTC.

The chain links TRBV4-1 to TRBJ1-2, with 8 bases fitting TRBD1. This CDR3 contains 13 residues. Trimming removed 4 bases from V and 8 bases from J; junction bases left unmatched: 6. Germline loops: CDR1 MGHRA, CDR2 YSYEKL. The chain's CDR3 is CASSPTGEGGYTF. The CDR3 DNA reads as TGCGCCAGCAGCCCGACAGGGGAGGGAGGCTACACCTTC.

The chain combines TRBV5-1 with TRBJ2-5; possible D gene TRBD2, 7 bases. The CDR3 loop spans 15 amino acids. Between the trimmed V and J ends, which lost 7 bases and 4 bases, there was a span of 20 bases. Germline-derived CDR1 and CDR2 are SGHRS and YFSETQ. The DNA of the CDR3 is TGCGCCAGCTCCCCTAGGGGGGGCGGGGGAGAGACCCAGTACTTC. Its protein product is CASSPRGGGGETQYF.

The chain uses TRBV3-1 (or the pseudogene TRBV3-2) and TRBJ2-3; 7 bases align to TRBD2. Trimming took 8 bases from V and 4 from J; bases not matched to a gene: 3. The CDR3 totals 12 residues. The V gene's germline CDR1 is LGHDT and CDR2 YNNKEL (reference sequence). CDR3 in DNA: TGTGCCAGCGCGGGGGTTTCAGATACGCAGTATTTT. Translated, it gives CASAGVSDTQYF.

The chain has TRBV11-1 and TRBJ2-5; 7 positions match TRBD1. The CDR3 sequence is 13 residues long. The ends lost 3 bases at V and 4 bases at J; junction bases unmatched: 2. Germline V gives CDR1 SGHAT, CDR2 FQDESV (reference sequence). This CDR3 is CASSLRQGETQYF. DNA of the CDR3: TGTGCCAGCAGCTTGCGACAGGGAGAGACCCAGTACTTC.

The V call is TRBV24-1, the J call TRBJ2-5; 15 positions match TRBD2. Germline loops: CDR1 KGHDR, CDR2 SFDVKD. Unmatched junction bases numbered 13, after V lost 3 bases and J lost 9 bases. The CDR3 contains 18 residues. Here the CDR3 reads CATSDPGTSGGSPEAQYF. For the CDR3, the DNA is TGTGCCACCAGTGATCCCGGGACTAGCGGGGGGAGTCCGGAGGCCCAGTACTTC.

The J gene is TRBJ2-1, the V gene TRBV4-3; 8 nucleotides agree with TRBD2. This CDR3 is built from 15 residues. Germline V gene lookup returns CDR1 LGHNA and CDR2 YSLEER. With V trimmed by 0 bases and J by 4 bases, 2 bases remained unmatched. CDR3 residues: CASSQDPSGYNEQFF. The CDR3 DNA follows: TGCGCCAGCAGCCAAGATCCTAGCGGGTACAATGAGCAGTTCTTC.

The chain recombines TRBV25-1 with TRBJ1-1; D not certain. CDR3 size: 14 residues. Looked up from germline, CDR1 is MGHDK and CDR2 is SYGVNS. The germline V and J ends were trimmed by 4 bases and 6 bases, with 15 bases remaining between them. In nucleotides, the CDR3 is TGTGCCAGCAGTGTTCCCGGTGGTTTTGCTGAAGCTTTCTTT. Residues: CASSVPGGFAEAFF.

This chain uses TRBV18 with TRBJ2-5; D may be TRBD1 (5 bases). This CDR3 is 15 amino acids long. The V gene lost 5 bases and the J gene lost 4 bases, with 17 bases spanning the gap. Germline values: CDR1 KGHSH, CDR2 LQKENI. The CDR3 nucleotides are TGTGCCAGCTCATCCCTTCTCGACAGAGCAGAGACCCAGTACTTC. This encodes CASSSLLDRAETQYF.

The chain has TRBV4-3 and TRBJ2-3; 7 bases align to TRBD1. The V and J ends lost 1 base and 2 bases, in that order; junction bases with no gene match: 6. In germline, CDR1 is LGHNA, CDR2 YSLEER. The CDR3 has 16 residues. The CDR3 region has the DNA TGCGCCAGCAGCCAAGGACAGGGTCCGATCACAGATACGCAGTATTTT. It codes for CASSQGQGPITDTQYF.

As to this clone: The same CDR3 can be traced to other DNA sequences in this sample. The chain is built from TRBV7-2 and TRBJ1-1, with D possibly TRBD1 on 5 matching bases. The CDR3 totals 13 residues. Deletions cut 4 bases from V and 1 base from J, with 7 bases between. Germline loops: CDR1 SGHTA, CDR2 FQGNSA. The CDR3 DNA reads TGTGCCAGCAGCTCTCAGGGGAACACTGAAGCTTTCTTT. It codes for CASSSQGNTEAFF.

The V gene is TRBV25-1, the J gene TRBJ2-1; the match to TRBD1 covers 8 bases. The CDR3 runs 15 residues. Germline V CDR1 and CDR2: MGHDK, SYGVNS. V was pared by 6 bases and J by 3 bases, with 7 bases of the junction left unmatched. As DNA, the CDR3 is TGTGCCAGCAGGGTGGTGGGACAGGACTACAATGAGCAGTTCTTC. It is translated as CASRVVGQDYNEQFF.

The chain employs TRBV30 and TRBJ1-5; 7 bases are shared with TRBD1. The germline CDR1 and CDR2 sequences are GTSNPN and SVGIG (reference sequence). Germline trimming cut 3 bases from V and 7 bases from J; bases unmatched to any gene: 6. The CDR3 totals 13 residues. CDR3 region: CAWSRDSEQPQHF. CDR3 sequence (DNA): TGTGCCTGGAGCCGGGACAGCGAACAGCCCCAGCATTTT.

This clone was picked up one time. The chain recombines TRBV4-1 with TRBJ1-1; D may be TRBD1 (6 bases). The CDR3 length is 16 residues. Germline CDR1 MGHRA, CDR2 YSYEKL. Trimming took 0 bases from V and 3 from J, leaving 14 bases between them. DNA for the CDR3: TGCGCCAGCAGCCAAGATCCGGGACAAAAGTACACTGAAGCTTTCTTT. Translated: CASSQDPGQKYTEAFF.

The chain links TRBV18 to TRBJ1-1, with D unresolved. Trimming cost V 5 bases and J 1 base, with 8 bases left between them. The CDR3 length is 13 residues. Germline assignment: CDR1 KGHSH and CDR2 LQKENI. The CDR3 protein is CASSRETNTEAFF. The DNA for the CDR3 is TGTGCCAGCTCAAGAGAAACGAACACTGAAGCTTTCTTT.